Listed below are T cell receptor beta chains from one sample, sequenced in a study of identical twins. TCRdb redid the calling of the 5' RACE reads with MiXCR, one entry per CDR3 protein. The sample comprises around 1.7 million distinct CDR3 sequences, roughly 35% of which are singletons, and over 0.25% rests with the top ten. The sequencing sample was made of cord blood. Receptors were obtained from a newborn girl in good health. Both conserved end residues are part of each CDR3. D genes are given only for firm matches. Clone size is stated in some rows and not others, as once, few, many or a class when expanded.

V	size	D	J	CDR3	DNA
TRBV5-1	few	.	TRBJ2-7	CASSYREPYEQYF	TGCGCCAGCAGCTACCGGGAACCCTACGAGCAGTACTTC
TRBV20-1	.	.	TRBJ2-3	CSARDWASVNYADTQYF	TGCAGTGCTAGAGATTGGGCTAGCGTAAATTATGCAGATACGCAGTATTTT
TRBV15	.	.	TRBJ1-6	CATRPPGYNSPLHF	TGTGCCACCCGGCCACCGGGCTATAATTCACCCCTCCACTTT
TRBV12-3/TRBV12-4	few	TRBD2	TRBJ2-1	CASSFRGLAGGPYNEQFF	TGTGCCAGCAGTTTCCGCGGACTAGCGGGGGGGCCGTACAATGAGCAGTTCTTC
TRBV24-1	few	.	TRBJ2-3	CATSAYTDTQYF	TGTGCCACCAGTGCCTACACAGATACGCAGTATTTT
TRBV29-1	.	TRBD2	TRBJ2-7	CSVTSGTFTLYEQYF	TGCAGCGTTACTAGCGGCACTTTCACGCTTTACGAGCAGTACTTC
TRBV7-2	once	TRBD2	TRBJ2-7	CASSPAGLFYEQYF	TGTGCCAGCAGCCCGGCGGGACTATTCTACGAGCAGTACTTC
TRBV9	few	.	TRBJ1-6	CASSVSGHRHNSPLHF	TGTGCCAGCAGCGTGTCGGGACACCGCCATAATTCACCCCTCCACTTT
TRBV5-1	.	TRBD2	TRBJ2-5	CASSLRAGGPYPYQETQYF	TGCGCCAGCAGCCTGCGGGCGGGGGGGCCGTATCCATACCAAGAGACCCAGTACTTC
TRBV20-1	.	.	TRBJ2-3	CSARGLESTDTQYF	TGCAGTGCTAGGGGGCTGGAGAGCACAGATACGCAGTATTTT
TRBV2	few	.	TRBJ2-3	CAREFGDTQYF	TGTGCCAGAGAGTTTGGGGATACGCAGTATTTT
TRBV20-1	.	.	TRBJ1-1	CSARDPFGGTEAFF	TGCAGTGCTAGAGATCCGTTTGGTGGCACTGAAGCTTTCTTT
TRBV20-1	few	.	TRBJ2-7	CSAMPDSYEQYF	TGCAGTGCTATGCCCGACAGCTACGAGCAGTACTTC
TRBV19	.	.	TRBJ2-2	CASSPGQSTGELFF	TGTGCCAGTAGTCCCGGACAGTCTACCGGGGAGCTGTTTTTT
TRBV4-1	few	.	TRBJ2-1	CASSHAGRHNEQFF	TGCGCCAGCAGCCATGCGGGACGCCACAATGAGCAGTTCTTC
TRBV12-3/TRBV12-4	.	TRBD1	TRBJ2-7	CASSSTGQGAYRLYNEQYF	TGTGCCAGCAGTTCCACGGGACAGGGGGCCTACCGACTCTACAATGAGCAGTACTTC
TRBV5-5	.	.	TRBJ1-4	CASSLDPGTSYEKLFF	TGTGCCAGCAGCTTGGACCCAGGCACCTCCTATGAAAAACTGTTTTTT
TRBV20-1	few	TRBD1	TRBJ1-4	CSAHPTGGDGKLFF	TGCAGTGCTCACCCTACAGGGGGGGACGGAAAACTGTTTTTT
TRBV3-1	few	.	TRBJ1-2	CASSHGRVNSLQDYGYTF	TGTGCCAGCAGCCATGGAAGGGTGAACAGCTTACAGGACTATGGCTACACCTTC
TRBV12-3/TRBV12-4	.	TRBD1	TRBJ2-7	CASSSSSGTGRDEQYF	TGTGCCAGCAGTTCTAGCTCCGGGACAGGGAGGGACGAGCAGTACTTC
TRBV10-3	.	.	TRBJ2-3	CAIRIGGATTDTQYF	TGTGCCATCAGGATAGGGGGGGCGACCACAGATACGCAGTATTTT
TRBV21-1	.	.	TRBJ2-3	CASSKLGPRRSTDTQYF	TGTGCCAGCAGCAAATTGGGCCCCCGGCGGAGCACAGATACGCAGTATTTT
TRBV7-9	.	.	TRBJ2-6	CASSLEWANVLTF	TGTGCCAGCAGCTTAGAGTGGGCCAACGTCCTGACTTTC
TRBV20-1	few	.	TRBJ2-1	CSASANSYNEQFF	TGCAGTGCTAGCGCCAACTCCTACAATGAGCAGTTCTTC
TRBV7-9	few	.	TRBJ2-7	CASSLRPGASVYEQYF	TGTGCCAGCAGCTTACGTCCTGGGGCTAGCGTCTACGAGCAGTACTTC
TRBV4-2	.	TRBD2	TRBJ2-1	CASSKLAGILSSYNEQFF	TGTGCCAGCAGCAAACTAGCGGGGATACTCAGCTCCTACAATGAGCAGTTCTTC
TRBV20-1	.	TRBD1	TRBJ1-2	CSPRQGGGYTF	TGCAGCCCCCGACAGGGTGGGGGCTACACCTTC
TRBV28	.	.	TRBJ2-3	CASSPMARQDTQYF	TGTGCCAGCAGTCCCATGGCTAGGCAAGATACGCAGTATTTT
TRBV28	.	TRBD2	TRBJ2-7	CASSLFAGRENYEQYF	TGTGCCAGCAGTTTATTTGCAGGGAGGGAGAACTACGAGCAGTACTTC
TRBV11-1	many	TRBD2	TRBJ2-1	CASSLGLAGGSSYNEQFF	TGTGCCAGCAGCTTAGGGCTAGCGGGAGGGAGCTCCTACAATGAGCAGTTCTTC
TRBV20-1	.	TRBD1	TRBJ1-5	CSATPGQEDGEGQPQHF	TGCAGTGCTACCCCGGGACAGGAAGATGGCGAGGGTCAGCCCCAGCATTTT
TRBV20-1	few	.	TRBJ2-7	CSARVGGRASYEQYF	TGCAGTGCTAGAGTAGGGGGAAGGGCGTCCTACGAGCAGTACTTC
TRBV24-1	.	.	TRBJ1-1	CATSRPTGAEAFF	TGTGCCACCTCCCGCCCCACGGGGGCTGAAGCTTTCTTT
TRBV20-1	.	.	TRBJ1-1	CSASSWGVTEAFF	TGCAGTGCTTCCTCTTGGGGGGTTACTGAAGCTTTCTTT
TRBV2	many	.	TRBJ2-1	CASREEGPQFF	TGTGCCAGCAGAGAGGAGGGACCGCAGTTCTTC
TRBV14	.	.	TRBJ1-1	CASSQDGRIWTIPEAFF	TGTGCCAGCAGCCAAGATGGCCGCATTTGGACTATACCGGAAGCTTTCTTT
TRBV19	.	TRBD1	TRBJ1-2	CASSWPPDRGRLADGYTF	TGTGCCAGTAGTTGGCCGCCGGACAGGGGGCGTTTGGCAGATGGCTACACCTTC